Detailed here is one T cell receptor (beta chain). Its antigen is not yet known. It has no much larger one-base neighbor in the sample; base qualities were not kept. This entry is derived from a study of T-cell memory formation after mild COVID-19 (TCRdb year 2021). Some background on the complete study: TCR sequence clusters from the two donors were largely donor specific. T-cell clones expanding and contracting after mild COVID-19 in a couple of donors were tracked by longitudinal TCRalpha and TCRbeta repertoire sequencing. The cohort comprised two young, previously healthy adult volunteers, one female and one male. Beyond this particular receptor, the publication reports: The study covered only a couple of mild cases, and larger cohorts including severe cases with pre-infection samples were considered necessary. SARS-CoV-2 specificity was not confirmed for the second-wave clones peaking on day 37. Contracting CD4+ clones appeared mostly in the CM and EM memory subsets, whereas CD8+ clones were enriched in EMRA. From day 15 to 85, contracting clones showed balanced CD4/CD8 phenotypes, whereas a second wave of clones that expanded from day 15 to 37 leaned towards CD4+. Some responding clones were detected in pre-infection memory, suggesting pre-existing cross-reactive memory T cells joined the SARS-CoV-2 response.

Including cysteine and phenylalanine, the CDR3 has 14 amino acids. The read is trimmed to its CDR3 DNA, 42 bases read in frame from base 1. At the junction V is shortened by 1 base and J by 3 bases, with 6 bases in between. Reading the germline V gene gives CDR1 SGHVS and CDR2 FNYEAQ. Sequencing instrument: Illumina NovaSeq 6000. TCRalpha and TCRbeta cDNA libraries were constructed by 5'RACE with constant-segment primers, with sample barcodes and unique molecular identifiers being introduced. Trizol reagent was used to extract RNA from every sample. Libraries were amplified in two PCR steps, with a second sample barcode and Illumina TruSeq adapters added in the second step. Sequencing of libraries was performed on an Illumina NovaSeq with 2 x 150 bp paired-end reads. Turning to the authors' computational methods: Reads were demultiplexed and collapsed into UMI-guided consensus sequences with migec v1.2.7. Using mixcr v2.1.11, UMI consensuses were aligned to TRA and TRB V and J templates and then assembled into clonotypes. Expanded or contracted clonotypes were those called significant by both edgeR and NoisET, with noise models trained on biological replicates. For edgeR calls, a false discovery rate-adjusted p below 0.01 and a log2 fold-change threshold of 1 were applied. PCA with hierarchical clustering of max-normalized trajectories of the 1000 most abundant clonotypes was used as exploratory dynamics analysis. Each responding clone was given a CD4 or CD8 phenotype based on the CD4+ and CD8+ repertoires, which had been sequenced separately. TCRdb reprocessed the public reads (quality trimming at Q25 with fastp, clone calling with MiXCR) and kept in-frame beta chains. Identical CDR3 protein sequences are pooled into one entry, listed with their most common genes and DNA. These V and J calls derive from TCRdb rather than the authors' analysis. The sample table contains tens of thousands of distinct CDR3 sequences; only one count was recorded for approximately 7% of them. The top ten constitute 0.79% of the sample.

Ficoll-Paque density gradient centrifugation was used to isolate PBMCs. Sequenced: PBMCs or a T cell subset sorted from them (not recorded which). The clonotype originates from an adult who had mild COVID-19 (a few samples of this study predate the infection). The sample titles of this study are shuffled in the database, so cell type and time point are left out. The chain is made from TRBV7-6 and TRBJ1-4; TRBD1 is a possible D gene, resting on 6 matching bases. The DNA sequence follows: TGTGCCAGCAGCTTAGGGACAGCTAATGAAAAACTGTTTTTT. It encodes CASSLGTANEKLFF.